The 25 T cell receptor beta chains given below trace back to one sample, sequenced in a study of blood T cell repertoires in COVID-19. Repertoires were generated with immunoSEQ multiplex PCR, while TCRdb's copy carries only in-frame clones and drops some. Of a few hundred thousand clones listed, 80% to 90% were seen once; the top ten hold 0.95% to 1.1%. The specimen sequenced was PBMCs or T cells enriched from blood (not recorded which). The receptors shown here come from a man younger than 35 who had recovered from COVID-19.

The rearrangement uses TRBV12-3 or TRBV12-4 and TRBJ2-7; 12 bases align to TRBD1. V lost 6 bases to trimming and J lost 9 bases; unmatched junction nucleotides: 6. The CDR3 has 13 residues. This chain's CDR3 is CASRGQGARGQYF. In DNA, the CDR3 is TGTGCCAGCAGGGGACAGGGGGCGCGGGGGCAGTACTTC.

There are a few counts of this clone. The chain has TRBV5-6 and TRBJ1-1; possibly TRBD1 for D (5 bases). The CDR3 length is 12 residues. V lost 4 bases and J 8 bases, leaving 12 bases between the germline ends. Germline V gene lookup returns CDR1 SGHDT and CDR2 YYEEEE. Written as DNA, the CDR3 is TGTGCCAGCAGCGCGGGGGGACCCGAAGCTTTCTTT. It specifies CASSAGGPEAFF.

CDR3 nucleotides: TGCGCCAGCAGCCCCTCCGGGACAGAGAGAAACACTGAAGCTTTCTTT. It specifies CASSPSGTERNTEAFF. This chain uses TRBV5-1 with TRBJ1-1; 7 bases align to TRBD1. The germline CDR1 and CDR2 sequences are SGHRS and YFSETQ. This CDR3 is built from 16 residues. The trim removed 4 bases at V and 2 bases at J, leaving 11 bases unmatched.

CDR3 sequence: CASSQIRDGDEAFF. The DNA of the CDR3 is TGTGCCAGCAGTCAAATCAGGGATGGGGATGAAGCTTTCTTT. The chain joins TRBV28 to TRBJ1-1, with D tentatively TRBD1 (5 bases). V lost 5 bases to trimming and J lost 7 bases, with 17 bases between them. The CDR3 is made up of 14 amino acids. Germline-derived CDR1 and CDR2 are MDHEN and SYDVKM.

This clone was seen only a few times. The chain links TRBV6-5 to TRBJ1-2; perhaps TRBD1 as D (6 bases). The V gene lost 4 bases and the J gene lost 2 bases, with 8 bases spanning the gap. The CDR3 spans 13 residues. CDR1 is MNHEY and CDR2 is SVGAGI in the germline V gene. The CDR3 region is CASSWDKNYGYTF. In DNA form, the CDR3 reads TGTGCCAGCAGTTGGGACAAGAACTATGGCTACACCTTC.

CDR3 loop: CASLDSWASPLHF. Here the CDR3 DNA reads TGTGCCAGCTTGGACAGTTGGGCTTCACCCCTCCACTTT. The chain recombines TRBV28 with TRBJ1-6, with a possible D match to TRBD1 (6 bases). Trimming removed 8 bases from V and 9 bases from J, with 14 bases in between. This CDR3 comprises 13 residues. Germline CDR1 MDHEN, CDR2 SYDVKM.

V usage is TRBV5-8 and J usage is TRBJ1-1; unclear D gene. V was pared by 1 base and J by 8 bases, with 9 bases between. Germline loops: CDR1 SGHTS, CDR2 YDEGEE. This CDR3 has 12 amino acids. CDR3 amino acids: CASSLTLREAFF. The CDR3 DNA is TGTGCCAGCAGCTTGACTTTGCGGGAAGCTTTCTTT.

The V gene is TRBV3-1 (or the pseudogene TRBV3-2), the J gene TRBJ2-7, with TRBD1 as a possible D gene (6 bases). Per the germline V gene, CDR1 is LGHDT and CDR2 is YNNKEL (reference sequence). Trimming removed 3 bases from V and 13 bases from J, with 19 bases in between. The CDR3 has 13 amino acids. Here the CDR3 DNA reads TGTGCCAGCAGCCAGGAAACAGGGACGGTTGCTTACTTC. Translated, it gives CASSQETGTVAYF.

This chain joins TRBV4-1 and TRBJ2-2; 7 bases align to TRBD1. J gave up 1 base and V 3 bases, and 2 bases lay outside the gene matches. This CDR3 contains 15 residues. CDR1 and CDR2 (germline): MGHRA, YSYEKL. The CDR3 region is CASSHYRGNTGELFF. The DNA of the CDR3 is TGCGCCAGCAGCCATTACAGGGGGAACACCGGGGAGCTGTTTTTT.

This clone was seen only once. This chain connects TRBV3-1 (or the pseudogene TRBV3-2) to TRBJ2-1; 9 bases align to TRBD2. In germline, CDR1 is LGHDT, CDR2 YNNKEL (reference sequence). V shed 3 bases and J 7 bases; nucleotides not matched to a gene: 10. The CDR3 is made up of 16 amino acids. This chain's CDR3 is CASSQYRGRVANEQFF. Here the CDR3 DNA reads TGTGCCAGCAGCCAGTATCGCGGGAGGGTTGCGAATGAGCAGTTCTTC.

The genes are TRBV7-8 and TRBJ2-7; 7 bases line up with TRBD2. The CDR3 is made up of 14 amino acids. Germline CDR1 and CDR2: SGHVS and FQNEAQ. Trimming cost V 6 bases and J 0 bases; bases outside gene matches: 5. The CDR3, as DNA: TGTGCCAGCAGTCACGGGGAGGGCTCCTACGAGCAGTACTTC. Its protein product is CASSHGEGSYEQYF.

CDR3 in amino acids: CSVGQGNSNQPQHF. CDR3 sequence (DNA): TGCAGCGTTGGACAGGGCAATAGCAATCAGCCCCAGCATTTT. The chain couples TRBV29-1 to TRBJ1-5, with TRBD1 matching 7 bases. This CDR3 contains 14 residues. CDR1 is SQVTM and CDR2 is ANQGSEA in the germline V gene. V shed 4 bases, J shed 0 bases, and the junction held 3 bases outside the gene matches.

A note on this clone: One end of the junction varies from germline; a read error may be responsible. In nucleotides, the CDR3 is TGTGCCAGCAGTCACACGGGATCGTCTTGTGACTTC. It yields the protein CASSHTGSSCDF. V gene TRBV12-3 or TRBV12-4 combines with J gene TRBJ2-7; D is possibly TRBD2 (5 bases). This CDR3 comprises 12 residues.

The chain has TRBV7-3 and TRBJ2-1, with 7 nucleotides matching TRBD2. This CDR3 comprises 13 residues. The V and J ends lost 4 bases and 10 bases, in that order; junction bases with no gene match: 7. The germline gives CDR1 SGHTA, CDR2 FQGTGA. The DNA of the CDR3 is TGTGCCAGCAGCTCCAGCGGGGCCTCCGAGCAGTTCTTC. Amino acids: CASSSSGASEQFF.

The chain carries TRBV7-6 and TRBJ2-7; D is perhaps TRBD1 (5 bases). The length of the CDR3 is 13 residues. Per germline, CDR1 SGHVS and CDR2 FNYEAQ. The V end was cut by 4 bases, the J end by 4 bases, with 11 bases between. CDR3 DNA sequence: TGTGCCAGCAGCTCTCCAGACAGATACGAGCAGTACTTC. This gives the protein CASSSPDRYEQYF.

The J gene is TRBJ2-2, the V gene TRBV5-6, with 9 bases lining up with TRBD1. Trimming cost V 1 base and J 0 bases; bases outside gene matches: 4. Per the germline V gene, CDR1 is SGHDT and CDR2 is YYEEEE. CDR3 length equals 17 residues. CDR3 in DNA: TGTGCCAGCAGCTTGTGGGGGACAGGGACGAACACCGGGGAGCTGTTTTTT. This translates into CASSLWGTGTNTGELFF.

This chain links TRBV7-6 with TRBJ2-1; 7 bases fit TRBD1. The CDR3 has 16 amino acids. The germline CDR1 and CDR2 sequences are SGHVS and FNYEAQ. The ends lost 0 bases at V and 0 bases at J; junction bases unmatched: 2. CDR3 DNA: TGTGCCAGCAGCTTAGCGGGACAGAGCTCCTACAATGAGCAGTTCTTC. It codes for CASSLAGQSSYNEQFF.

The rearrangement joins TRBV21-1 to TRBJ1-3. TRBV21-1 is a pseudogene locus. There are 16 residues in the CDR3. Here the CDR3 DNA reads TGTGCCAGCAGTCAGGACCGGGAAGGAACTGGAAACACCATATATTTT. It yields the protein CASSQDREGTGNTIYF.

The DNA of the CDR3 is TGTGCCAGCAGCTCAGGGGTTTACACAGGGGGCATGGAGGAAAAACTGTTTTTT. Protein product: CASSSGVYTGGMEEKLFF. The chain employs TRBV28 and TRBJ1-4; 9 bases map to TRBD1. The CDR3 is 18 amino acids. With V trimmed by 6 bases and J by 8 bases, 19 bases remained unmatched. Looked up from germline, CDR1 is MDHEN and CDR2 is SYDVKM. Full variable domain (rest looked up from reference TRBV28 and TRBJ1-4): DVKVTQSSRYLVKRTGEKVFLECVQDMDHENMFWYRQDPGLGLRLIYFSYDVKMKEKGDIPEGYSVSREKKERFSLILESASTNQTSMYLCASSSGVYTGGMEEKLFFGSGTQLSVL.

The rearrangement links TRBV4-1 to TRBJ1-2, with 8 bases identical to TRBD1. Germline CDR1 reads MGHRA; CDR2 reads YSYEKL. The CDR3 contains 16 residues. V shed 3 bases and J 4 bases; nucleotides not matched to a gene: 10. CDR3 nucleotides: TGCGCCAGCAGCCAGGGTCAGGGGGCGCGAGTCTATGGCTACACCTTC. Amino acids: CASSQGQGARVYGYTF.

The chain is built from TRBV5-4 and TRBJ2-5, with 8 bases matching TRBD2. CDR3 length equals 13 residues. Per germline, CDR1 SGHNT and CDR2 YYREEE (reference sequence). V was pared by 5 bases and J by 3 bases, with 3 bases of the junction left unmatched. CDR3 loop: CASSNGGEETQYF. CDR3 sequence (DNA): TGTGCCAGCAGTAACGGGGGGGAAGAGACCCAGTACTTC.

The chain combines TRBV19 with TRBJ2-5; the match to TRBD1 covers 7 bases. The germline V gene encodes CDR1 LNHDA and CDR2 SQIVND (reference sequence). This CDR3 comprises 15 residues. The V and J ends lost 0 bases and 1 base, in that order; junction bases with no gene match: 2. The CDR3 is CASSIDRGFQETQYF. The CDR3 nucleotides are TGTGCCAGTAGTATAGACAGGGGGTTCCAAGAGACCCAGTACTTC.

The chain links TRBV3-1 (or the pseudogene TRBV3-2) to TRBJ1-1; no clear D gene. CDR1 and CDR2 (germline): LGHDT, YNNKEL (reference sequence). The CDR3 totals 13 residues. The germline V and J ends were trimmed by 3 bases and 7 bases, with 12 bases remaining between them. The chain's CDR3 is CASSQAGIVEAFF. In DNA form, the CDR3 reads TGTGCCAGCAGCCAGGCAGGTATCGTTGAAGCTTTCTTT.

This chain links TRBV5-5 with TRBJ1-6, with 7 positions matching TRBD1. The CDR3 contains 17 residues. Germline assignment: CDR1 SGHKS and CDR2 YYEKEE (reference sequence). V trimming: 4 bases; J trimming: 0 bases; junction bases outside the gene matches: 7. The CDR3 here is CASSPAGGSSYNSPLHF. CDR3 bases: TGTGCCAGCAGCCCAGCAGGGGGAAGCTCCTATAATTCACCCCTCCACTTT.

The table lists this clone with many counts. The chain uses TRBV4-2 and TRBJ1-4, with 9 bases fitting TRBD1. The CDR3 spans 16 residues. CDR1 and CDR2 from the germline V gene are LGHNA and YNFKEQ. J lost 5 bases, V lost 4 bases, and 8 bases had no gene match. CDR3 loop: CASSRYPGTGNEKLFF. The CDR3 bases are TGTGCCAGCAGCCGTTACCCCGGGACAGGGAATGAAAAACTGTTTTTT.